This passage covers 3 T cell receptor beta chains from one sample sequenced in a study of beta chain features in type 1 diabetes. The entirety of the isolated RNA underwent reverse transcription, so expressed TCRB transcripts were sequenced. Here immunoSEQ multiplex PCR was the method, and the copy in TCRdb shows in-frame clones only, minus some. Of about 930,000 clones listed, about a sixth are singletons. The sequenced sample consisted of naive CD4+ T cells from blood. The receptors shown here come from a woman under 30 in good health.

The chain uses TRBV28 and TRBJ2-5, with 11 bases matching TRBD2. In germline, CDR1 is MDHEN, CDR2 SYDVKM. The CDR3 runs to 17 residues. V dropped 7 bases and J dropped 5; count of bases not matched to a gene: 15. The CDR3 sequence is CASTPTSGNRGRETQYF. DNA for the CDR3: TGTGCCAGCACCCCGACTAGCGGGAATAGGGGGCGGGAGACCCAGTACTTC.

The sample holds a few counts of this clone. The chain employs TRBV7-2 and TRBJ1-2, with D unclear. This CDR3 contains 13 residues. The germline gives CDR1 SGHTA, CDR2 FQGNSA. Trimming took 1 base from V and 8 from J, leaving 11 bases between them. Here the CDR3 reads CASSLERSVGYTF. DNA of the CDR3: TGTGCCAGCAGCTTAGAACGGTCCGTGGGCTACACCTTC.

The chain links TRBV7-9 to TRBJ2-7; D perhaps matches TRBD2 (6 bases). V was shortened by 8 bases and J by 6 bases, with 17 bases between the two germline ends. Germline loops: CDR1 SEHNR, CDR2 FQNEAQ (reference sequence). The CDR3 covers 13 residues. In nucleotides, the CDR3 is TGTGCCAGCGGCGGGACTTACCAGTCCGAGCAGTACTTC. This sequence encodes CASGGTYQSEQYF.